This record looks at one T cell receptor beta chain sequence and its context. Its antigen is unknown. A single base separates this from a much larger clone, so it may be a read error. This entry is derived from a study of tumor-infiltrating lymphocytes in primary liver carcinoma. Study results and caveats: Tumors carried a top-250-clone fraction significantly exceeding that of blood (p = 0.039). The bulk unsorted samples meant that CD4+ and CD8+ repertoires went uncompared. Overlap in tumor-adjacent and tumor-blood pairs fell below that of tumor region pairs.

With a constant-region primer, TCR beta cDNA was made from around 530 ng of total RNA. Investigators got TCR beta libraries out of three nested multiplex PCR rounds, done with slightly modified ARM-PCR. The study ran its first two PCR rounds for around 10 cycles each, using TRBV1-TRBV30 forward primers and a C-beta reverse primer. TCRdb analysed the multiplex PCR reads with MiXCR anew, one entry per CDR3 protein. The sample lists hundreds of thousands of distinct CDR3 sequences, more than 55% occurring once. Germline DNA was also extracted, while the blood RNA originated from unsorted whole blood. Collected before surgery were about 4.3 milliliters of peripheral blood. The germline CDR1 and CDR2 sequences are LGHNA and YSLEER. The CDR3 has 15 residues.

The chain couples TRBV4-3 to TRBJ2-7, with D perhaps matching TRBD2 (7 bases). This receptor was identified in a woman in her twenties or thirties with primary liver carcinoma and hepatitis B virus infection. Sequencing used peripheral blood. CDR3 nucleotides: TGCGCCAGCAGCCAAGAGAGGCGGGGGCTTTACGAGCACTACTTC. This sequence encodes CASSQERRGLYEHYF.